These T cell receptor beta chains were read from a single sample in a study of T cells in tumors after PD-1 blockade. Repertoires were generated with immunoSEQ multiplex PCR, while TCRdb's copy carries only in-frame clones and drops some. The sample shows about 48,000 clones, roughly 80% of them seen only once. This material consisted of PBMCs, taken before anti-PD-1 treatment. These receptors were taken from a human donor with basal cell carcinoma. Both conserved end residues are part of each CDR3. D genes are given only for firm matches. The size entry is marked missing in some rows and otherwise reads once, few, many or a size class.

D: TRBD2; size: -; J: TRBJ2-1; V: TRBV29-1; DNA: TGCAGCGTCGTAGCGGGGGGGCGAGAGCAGTTCTTC; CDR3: CSVVAGGREQFF
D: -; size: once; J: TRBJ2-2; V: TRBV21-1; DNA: TGTGCCAGCAGCAGAAAGAAGGTGCGGGGACAGAACACCGGGGAGCTGTTTTTT; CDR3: CASSRKKVRGQNTGELFF
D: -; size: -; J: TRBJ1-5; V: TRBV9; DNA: TGTGCCAGCAGCGTAGGGCAGGGCAATCAGCCCCAGCATTTT; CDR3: CASSVGQGNQPQHF
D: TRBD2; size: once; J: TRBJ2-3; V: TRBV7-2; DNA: TGTGCCAGCAGCTCTCCGGGACTAGGGATGTGGGCGCAGTATTTT; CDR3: CASSSPGLGMWAQYF
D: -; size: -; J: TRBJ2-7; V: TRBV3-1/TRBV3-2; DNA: TGTGCCAGCAGCCATTCCACCTACGAGCAGTACTTC; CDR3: CASSHSTYEQYF
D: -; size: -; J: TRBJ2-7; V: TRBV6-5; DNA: TGTGCCAGCAACCGCGACCGAGCCTACGAGCAGTACTTC; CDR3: CASNRDRAYEQYF
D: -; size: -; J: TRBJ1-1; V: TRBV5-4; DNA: TGTGCCAGCAGCTTTGGCCAGGGGAGGGGTCGCACTGAAGCTTTCTTT; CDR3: CASSFGQGRGRTEAFF
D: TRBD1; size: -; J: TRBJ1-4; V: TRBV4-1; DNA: TGCGCCAGCAGCCAAGGACAGGGGGCCTCTGGGGAAAAACTGTTTTTT; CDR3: CASSQGQGASGEKLFF
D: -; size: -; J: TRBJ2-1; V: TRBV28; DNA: TGTGCCAGCAGTATACTACAAACAGAGTTCTCCTACAATGAGCAGTTCTTC; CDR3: CASSILQTEFSYNEQFF
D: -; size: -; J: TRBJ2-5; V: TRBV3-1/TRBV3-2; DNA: TGTGCCAGCAGCCGACCGGACAGCATCCAAGAGACCCAGTACTTC; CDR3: CASSRPDSIQETQYF
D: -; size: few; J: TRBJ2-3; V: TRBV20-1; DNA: TGCAGTGCTAGTGTGGGGGGAAGCACAGATACGCAGTATTTT; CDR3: CSASVGGSTDTQYF
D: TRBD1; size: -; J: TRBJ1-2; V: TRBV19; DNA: TGTGCCAGTAGTATCAGCAGCGGAGGGACAGGGGGCTCCTATGGCTACACCTTC; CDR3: CASSISSGGTGGSYGYTF
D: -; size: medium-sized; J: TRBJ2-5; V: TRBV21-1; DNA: TGTGCCAGCAGCAAAGGAAGTGGGGCGGAGACCCAGTACTTC; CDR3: CASSKGSGAETQYF
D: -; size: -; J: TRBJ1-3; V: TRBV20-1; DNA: TGCAGTGCTAGTATTGGGACACCAAACACCATATATTTT; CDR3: CSASIGTPNTIYF
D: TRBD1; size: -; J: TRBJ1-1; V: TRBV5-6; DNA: TGTGCCAGCAGCTTGGGTGACAGGGGGGTGGCTGAAGCTTTCTTT; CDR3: CASSLGDRGVAEAFF
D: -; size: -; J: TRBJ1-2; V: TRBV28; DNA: TGTGCCAGCAGTTTGATCTGGCAGGCTGGCGGCTACACCTTC; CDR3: CASSLIWQAGGYTF
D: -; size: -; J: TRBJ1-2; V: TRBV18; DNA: TGTGCCAGCGTTCCGGGAAGGGGAGTATATGGCTACACCTTC; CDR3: CASVPGRGVYGYTF
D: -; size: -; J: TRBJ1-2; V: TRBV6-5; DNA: TGTGCCAGCAGGGGAGCTAACTATGGCTACACCTTC; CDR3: CASRGANYGYTF
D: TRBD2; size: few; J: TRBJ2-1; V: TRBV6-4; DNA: TGTGCCAGCAGCCGACTAGCGGGGGGGCAGGATGAGCAGTTCTTC; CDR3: CASSRLAGGQDEQFF
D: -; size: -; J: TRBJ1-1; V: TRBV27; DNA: TGTGCCAGCAGTTTTCTTGCAGGAAACACTGAAGCTTTCTTT; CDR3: CASSFLAGNTEAFF
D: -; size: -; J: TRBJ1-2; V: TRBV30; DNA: TGTGCCTGGAGTGGGGGTTTTGGCTACACCTTC; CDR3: CAWSGGFGYTF
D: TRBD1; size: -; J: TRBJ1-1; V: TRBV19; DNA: TGTGCCAGTAGTATAGGACAGGGGGCTTGGTCTGACCTGAACACTGAAGCTTTCTTT; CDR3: CASSIGQGAWSDLNTEAFF
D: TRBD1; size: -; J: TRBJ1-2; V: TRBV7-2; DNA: TGTGCCAGCAGCTTAGAACAGGGGGGAGTCTATGGCTACACCTTC; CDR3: CASSLEQGGVYGYTF
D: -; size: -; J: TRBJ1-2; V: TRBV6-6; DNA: TGTGCCAGCACCACCCGGACGGAATATGGCTACACCTTC; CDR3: CASTTRTEYGYTF
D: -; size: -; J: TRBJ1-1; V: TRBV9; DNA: TGTGCCAGCAGCGTAAGACAGAACACTGAAGCTTTCTTT; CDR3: CASSVRQNTEAFF
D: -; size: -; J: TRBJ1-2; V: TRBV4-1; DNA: TGCGCCAGCAGCCAAGGGTCAGGAGGTAACTATGGCTACACCTTC; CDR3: CASSQGSGGNYGYTF
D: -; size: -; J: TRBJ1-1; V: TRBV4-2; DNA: TGTGCCAGCAGCCAAGGTGGCAGGGAGAACACTGAAGCTTTCTTT; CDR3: CASSQGGRENTEAFF
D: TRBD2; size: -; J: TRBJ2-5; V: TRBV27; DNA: TGTGCCAGCAGTTTATTAGCGGGGGGAACTAAAGAGACCCAGTACTTC; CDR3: CASSLLAGGTKETQYF
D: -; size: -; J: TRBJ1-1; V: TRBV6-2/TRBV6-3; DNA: TGTGCCAGCAGTTACCACTCAGTAATGAACACTGAAGCTTTCTTT; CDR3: CASSYHSVMNTEAFF
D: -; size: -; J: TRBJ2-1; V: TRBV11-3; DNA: TGTGCCAGCAGCTTAGGACTATCCTCCAATGAGCAGTTCTTC; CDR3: CASSLGLSSNEQFF
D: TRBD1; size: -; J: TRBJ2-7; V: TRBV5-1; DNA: TGCGCCAGCAGCTTGGATGTGGGACAGCCCGCTGAGCAGTACTTC; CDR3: CASSLDVGQPAEQYF
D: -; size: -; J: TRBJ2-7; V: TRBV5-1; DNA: TGCGCCAGCAGCTTGGCCCAGGGGATCGCCTACGAGCAGTACTTC; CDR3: CASSLAQGIAYEQYF
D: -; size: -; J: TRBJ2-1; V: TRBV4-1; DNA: TGCGCCAGCAGCTCCTCGGGGGGCCCCTCCTACAATGAGCAGTTCTTC; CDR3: CASSSSGGPSYNEQFF
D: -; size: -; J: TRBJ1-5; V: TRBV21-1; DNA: TGTGCCAGCAGCCGCCCGCGGAGGGGGGGGCATCAGCCCCAGCATTTT; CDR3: CASSRPRRGGHQPQHF
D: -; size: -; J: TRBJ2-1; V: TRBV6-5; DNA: TGTGCCAGCAGTCCTAACCTCGGTGAGCAGTTCTTC; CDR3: CASSPNLGEQFF
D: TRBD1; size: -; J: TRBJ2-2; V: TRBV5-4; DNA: TGTGCCAGCAGCCTAGACAGGGGGCGGTACACCGGGGAGCTGTTTTTT; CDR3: CASSLDRGRYTGELFF
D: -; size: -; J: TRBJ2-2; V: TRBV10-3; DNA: TGTGCCATCAGAGGGGACACCGGGGAGCTGTTTTTT; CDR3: CAIRGDTGELFF
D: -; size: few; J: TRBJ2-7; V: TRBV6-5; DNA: TGTGCCAGCAGTTACGGGACCTACGAGCAGTACTTC; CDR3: CASSYGTYEQYF
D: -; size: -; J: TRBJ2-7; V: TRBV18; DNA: TGTGCCAGCTCACCAGGGGGGTTAAAGAACGAGCAGTACTTC; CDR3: CASSPGGLKNEQYF
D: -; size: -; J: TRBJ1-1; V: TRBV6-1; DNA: TGTGCCAGCAGTGAAGATGGACAGATGAACACTGAAGCTTTCTTT; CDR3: CASSEDGQMNTEAFF
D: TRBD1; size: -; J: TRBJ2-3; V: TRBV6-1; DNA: TGTGCCAGCAGTGAGGGGGGACAGGGGGTTGATACGCAGTATTTT; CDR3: CASSEGGQGVDTQYF
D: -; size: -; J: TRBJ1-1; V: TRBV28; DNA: TGTGCCAGCAGTTTTCAGGGTGTAAGGACTGAAGCTTTCTTT; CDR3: CASSFQGVRTEAFF
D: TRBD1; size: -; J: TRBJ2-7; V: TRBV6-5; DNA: TGTGCCAGCAGTTCCACGGCCGGGACAGGATCCTACGAGCAGTACTTC; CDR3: CASSSTAGTGSYEQYF
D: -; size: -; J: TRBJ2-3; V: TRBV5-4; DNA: TGTGCCAGCAGCTATGATAACATAATCACAGATACGCAGTATTTT; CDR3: CASSYDNIITDTQYF
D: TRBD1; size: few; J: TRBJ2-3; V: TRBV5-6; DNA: TGTGCCAGCAGCCGACAGGGGACAGATACGCAGTATTTT; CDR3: CASSRQGTDTQYF
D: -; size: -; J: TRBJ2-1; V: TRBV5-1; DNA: TGCGCCAGCAGCTTGGTTATGGACGTGAGCTCCTACAATGAGCAGTTCTTC; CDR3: CASSLVMDVSSYNEQFF
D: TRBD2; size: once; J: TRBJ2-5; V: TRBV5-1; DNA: TGCGCCAGCAGCTTGGGACTAGCCCAACAAGAGACCCAGTACTTC; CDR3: CASSLGLAQQETQYF
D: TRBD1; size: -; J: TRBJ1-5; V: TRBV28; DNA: TGTGCCAGCAGTTCGGGAACAGGGGGCGAAAGCAATCAGCCCCAGCATTTT; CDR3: CASSSGTGGESNQPQHF
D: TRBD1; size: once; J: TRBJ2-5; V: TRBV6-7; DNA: TGTGCCAGCAGTTACAGGGGGCGACAAGAGACCCAGTACTTC; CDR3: CASSYRGRQETQYF
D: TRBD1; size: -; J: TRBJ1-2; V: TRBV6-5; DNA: TGTGCCAGCAGTTACCGGGACAGACCTGCGTATGGCTACACCTTC; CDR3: CASSYRDRPAYGYTF
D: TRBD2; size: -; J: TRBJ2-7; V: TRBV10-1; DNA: TGCGCCAGCAGCCGGACTAGCGGGGGGCAGAGGGAGCAGTACTTC; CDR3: CASSRTSGGQREQYF
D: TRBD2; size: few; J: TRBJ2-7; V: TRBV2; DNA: TGTGCCATTGTCGGGACTAGCCGTTACGAGCAGTACTTC; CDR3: CAIVGTSRYEQYF
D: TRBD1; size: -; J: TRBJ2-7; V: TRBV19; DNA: TGTGCCAGTAGTCGAAACAGGGGGCGCGAGCAGTACTTC; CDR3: CASSRNRGREQYF
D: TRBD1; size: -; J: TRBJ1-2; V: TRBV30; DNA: TGTGCCTGGAGTAGGGACAGGGGGCGCGAAAACTATGGCTACACCTTC; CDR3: CAWSRDRGRENYGYTF
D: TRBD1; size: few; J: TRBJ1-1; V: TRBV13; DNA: TGTGCCAGCAGCTTAAGGGACAGGGGTTATACTGAAGCTTTCTTT; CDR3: CASSLRDRGYTEAFF
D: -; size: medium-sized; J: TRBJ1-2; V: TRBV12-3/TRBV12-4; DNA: TGTGCCTCAGACTCGGAGCATAACTATGGCTACACCTTC; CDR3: CASDSEHNYGYTF
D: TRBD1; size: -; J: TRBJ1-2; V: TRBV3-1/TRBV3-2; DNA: TGTGCCAGCAGCCAAACAGGGGTGGGTCTTGGCTACACCTTC; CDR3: CASSQTGVGLGYTF
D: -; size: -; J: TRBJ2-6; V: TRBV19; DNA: TGTGCCAGTAGTATACAGGCAGGGGCTATGAGCTCTGGGGCCAACGTCCTGACTTTC; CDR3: CASSIQAGAMSSGANVLTF
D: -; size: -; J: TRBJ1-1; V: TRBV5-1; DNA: TGCGCCAGCAGCTTGTCCGTGATGAACACTGAAGCTTTCTTT; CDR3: CASSLSVMNTEAFF